A single sample is the source of the 14 T cell receptor beta chains below, sequenced in a study of T cell repertoires in cytomegalovirus infection. TCRdb reanalysed the reads using MiXCR and keeps one entry per CDR3 protein. Among about 530,000 distinct CDR3 sequences listed, around 27% were seen once. Sequenced material: PBMCs. The receptors were sampled from a human donor in good health (CMV status not recorded). Some clones in this sample may be carry-over from other donors' samples.

In this sample, this clonotype turned up a few times. The chain recombines TRBV14 with TRBJ2-7; D remains unclear. Germline loops: CDR1 SGHDN, CDR2 FVKESK. The CDR3 is 13 residues long. V lost 4 bases and J lost 5, with 12 bases in between. CDR3 DNA: TGTGCCAGCAGCCCAGGACCGGTCAACGAGCAGTACTTC. As protein: CASSPGPVNEQYF.

In this sample, this clonotype turned up a few times. DNA of the CDR3: TGTGCCAGCAGCTTTGTTTCCGGGAACACTGAAGCTTTCTTT. This encodes CASSFVSGNTEAFF. The chain joins TRBV7-9 to TRBJ1-1; D unresolved. Deletions cut 3 bases from V and 1 base from J, with 9 bases between. The CDR3 is 14 amino acids. Germline-derived CDR1 and CDR2 are SEHNR and FQNEAQ (reference sequence).

This rearrangement joins TRBV28 to TRBJ2-7; a weak D match, TRBD1 (6 bases). The CDR3 runs to 14 residues. The germline V gene encodes CDR1 MDHEN and CDR2 SYDVKM. Trimming stripped 5 bases from V and 5 bases from J, with 16 bases between. CDR3 DNA sequence: TGTGCCAGCAGTCCTACAGGGTTTTACCACGAGCAGTACTTC. Its protein is CASSPTGFYHEQYF.

This chain uses TRBV25-1 with TRBJ2-6, with D hard to call. CDR1 is MGHDK and CDR2 is SYGVNS in the germline V gene. V dropped 3 bases and J dropped 2 bases, with 8 bases sitting between them. The CDR3 loop spans 15 amino acids. DNA for the CDR3: TGTGCCAGCAGTGATTTGTGGGCTGGGGCCAACGTCCTGACTTTC. Protein product: CASSDLWAGANVLTF.

This clonotype was counted a few times. The chain carries TRBV23-1 and TRBJ2-7; D could derive from TRBD1 or TRBD2 (6 bases each). TRBV23-1 has ORF status, its function being uncertain. The V end lost 6 bases, the J end lost 6 bases, and 21 bases lay between the germline ends. CDR3 length: 15 amino acids. The DNA for the CDR3 is TGCGCCAGCAGCCCGCCGGGGGCAGTATTTAGCGAGCAGTACGTC. It encodes CASSPPGAVFSEQYV.

This sequence joins TRBV7-6 and TRBJ1-5, with TRBD1 identical over 7 bases. The CDR3 has 14 amino acids. Germline V CDR1 and CDR2: SGHVS, FNYEAQ. Trimming cost V 5 bases and J 5 bases; bases outside gene matches: 6. The DNA of the CDR3 is TGTGCCAGCAGCCGCGGGGACAGCCATCAGCCCCAGCATTTT. Translation: CASSRGDSHQPQHF. Together with reference TRBV7-6 and TRBJ1-5, the CDR3 gives the full variable domain: GAGVSQSPRYKVTKRGQDVALRCDPISGHVSLYWYRQALGQGPEFLTYFNYEAQQDKSGLPNDRFSAERPEGSISTLTIQRTEQRDSAMYRCASSRGDSHQPQHFGDGTRLSIL.

The chain joins TRBV27 to TRBJ1-2; TRBD1 is a possible D gene (6 bases). The CDR3 totals 15 residues. CDR1 is MNHEY, CDR2 SMNVEV, per germline (reference sequence). Trimming cost V 2 bases and J 4 bases, with 14 bases left between them. CDR3 DNA sequence: TGTGCCAGCAGTTTAGGCCCAGGGGCGCCCTATGGCTACACCTTC. Residues: CASSLGPGAPYGYTF.

The chain links TRBV6-2 or TRBV6-3 to TRBJ2-7, with TRBD1 matching over 10 bases. Germline CDR1 and CDR2: MNHEY and SVGEGT. The J segment lost 6 bases and the V segment lost 6 bases, leaving 8 bases of the junction unmatched. This CDR3 comprises 14 residues. The CDR3 DNA follows: TGTGCCAGCAGGGATCCAGGACAGGGGGGCGAGCAGTACTTC. It specifies CASRDPGQGGEQYF.

This clonotype is a singleton in its sample. The chain is built from TRBV18 and TRBJ2-5; D gene uncertain. This CDR3 is 15 amino acids long. Germline loops: CDR1 KGHSH, CDR2 LQKENI. Trimming took 1 base from V and 1 from J, leaving 10 bases between them. The CDR3 spells CASSPQGSAQETQYF. The CDR3 DNA is TGTGCCAGCTCACCACAGGGTTCTGCCCAAGAGACCCAGTACTTC. Full variable domain (missing parts from reference TRBV18 and TRBJ2-5): NAGVMQNPRHLVRRRGQEARLRCSPMKGHSHVYWYRQLPEEGLKFMVYLQKENIIDESGMPKERFSAEFPKEGPSILRIQQVVRGDSAAYFCASSPQGSAQETQYFGPGTRLLVL.

The chain employs TRBV7-2 and TRBJ1-3, with D unclear. The CDR3 has 13 amino acids. Germline V gene lookup returns CDR1 SGHTA and CDR2 FQGNSA. The V gene lost 5 bases and the J gene lost 6 bases, with 11 bases spanning the gap. The CDR3 DNA sequence: TGTGCCAGCAGCCCCGTGTATCAAAACACCATATATTTT. It codes for CASSPVYQNTIYF.

This clonotype was detected many times. The gene calls are TRBV7-2 and TRBJ1-2, with 7 bases lining up with TRBD1. From germline, CDR1 is SGHTA and CDR2 FQGNSA. V shed 2 bases, J shed 8 bases, and the junction held 11 bases outside the gene matches. This CDR3 has 15 residues. The CDR3: CASSLRQGHSMGYTF. CDR3 coding DNA: TGTGCCAGCAGCTTAAGACAGGGACATTCTATGGGCTACACCTTC.

V usage is TRBV19 and J usage is TRBJ1-1, with D unresolved. The CDR3 sequence is 16 residues long. Trimming left V 3 bases short and J 5 bases short, with 19 bases between. Per germline, CDR1 LNHDA and CDR2 SQIVND (reference sequence). The CDR3 bases are TGTGCCAGTAGTATGGTGTCGTTCTGGACTCCTACTGAAGCTTTCTTT. Encoded protein: CASSMVSFWTPTEAFF. Drawing the rest from reference TRBV19 and TRBJ1-1, the complete variable domain is DGGITQSPKYLFRKEGQNVTLSCEQNLNHDAMYWYRQDPGQGLRLIYYSQIVNDFQKGDIAEGYSVSREKKESFPLTVTSAQKNPTAFYLCASSMVSFWTPTEAFFGQGTRLTVV.

Points on this clonotype: At one end, the junction sequence differs from germline, possibly due to a read error. This chain links TRBV7-7 with TRBJ1-3; D ambiguous. The germline gives CDR1 SSHAT, CDR2 FNYEAQ (reference sequence). The CDR3 is 14 residues long. In DNA, the CDR3 is TGTGCTAGCAGCTTATCCCTGGACGCAAACACCATATATTTT. Encoded protein: CASSLSLDANTIYF.

V gene TRBV20-1 combines with J gene TRBJ2-3, with TRBD1 identical over 7 bases. The CDR3 runs 13 residues. Per the germline V gene, CDR1 is DFQATT and CDR2 is SNEGSKA (reference sequence). V shed 6 bases and J 3 bases; nucleotides not matched to a gene: 6. The CDR3 loop reads CSAYRGGTDTQYF. The CDR3 region has the DNA TGCAGTGCCTACAGGGGTGGGACAGATACGCAGTATTTT.